This TCR beta chain was documented in a study of blood T cells in healthy people across ages. Study details: Roughly one uniquely barcoded beta molecule per two T cells was captured. Study-wide findings and caveats: Higher diversity and more naive CD4+ cells were features of long-lived donors, compared to aged donors.

The V and J ends lost 2 bases and 7 bases respectively, with 15 bases between them. Looked up from germline, CDR1 is SGHTA and CDR2 is FQGNSA. CDR3 length: 15 residues. The extraction recovered at least 5 micrograms of total RNA per sample. With a J-beta primer mix and a sample-barcoded 5' primer, a second PCR ran roughly 6 to 11 cycles. Each single sample gave us at least 2.5 million CDR3-containing paired-end reads. TCRdb processed the 5' RACE reads anew with MiXCR; each CDR3 protein has one entry. The data hold about 730,000 distinct CDR3 sequences, with approximately 39% observed a single time. Worth noting for this clonotype: What it binds is unknown.

The gene calls are TRBV7-2 and TRBJ1-5; D is perhaps TRBD1 (5 bases). This clonotype originated in a woman aged 55 to 70 in good health. The sequenced material came from blood. The CDR3 protein is CASSLIGAGAQPQHF. The CDR3 nucleotides read TGTGCCAGCAGCTTAATAGGGGCCGGGGCACAGCCCCAGCATTTT. Filled out from reference TRBV7-2 and TRBJ1-5, the complete variable domain reads GAGVSQSPSNKVTEKGKDVELRCDPISGHTALYWYRQSLGQGLEFLIYFQGNSAPDKSGLPSDRFSAERTGGSVSTLTIQRTQQEDSAVYLCASSLIGAGAQPQHFGDGTRLSIL.